In its sample, the clone carrying this T cell receptor (beta chain) was seen a few times. This record belongs to a study of blood T cell repertoires in COVID-19. Study background: The United States, Italy and Spain were the sources of the acute and convalescent COVID-19 samples. T cells, B-cell-depleted T cells, or PBMCs provided the cDNA or gDNA that served as material.

In the authors' workflow: Reference gene primer amplification gave estimated nucleated cell counts. Assay: immunoSEQ multiplex PCR; the TCRdb copy retains only in-frame clones and omits some. V and J calls and clone size are copied from that table; D and trimming were computed from the DNA. The sample contains approximately 31,000 clones, roughly nine tenths of which appear only once. The clonotype originates from a human donor in a cohort sampled during active COVID-19. Sequencing was carried out using peripheral blood.

The CDR3 sequence: CASSYSIGAGGTEAFF. The DNA for the CDR3 is TGTGCCAGCAGTTACTCGATTGGGGCAGGGGGCACTGAAGCTTTCTTT. V is TRBV6-5 and J is TRBJ1-1; 7 bases are a match to TRBD1. Germline values: CDR1 MNHEY, CDR2 SVGAGI. The CDR3 runs 16 residues. V gave up 0 bases and J gave up 4 bases; unmatched junction bases: 8.